Listed here is a single T cell receptor beta chain. Its antigen specificity is not known. The sample holds no much larger clone one base away, and base qualities are not on file. Patients were selected on the basis of adequate residual fresh-frozen tumor tissue and more than two years of available survival data. Molecular status otherwise varied across the glioblastoma patients, but none of them carried an isocitrate dehydrogenase mutation. PBMC were collected before vaccination, two weeks after the third vaccination, and at tumor progression if tumor progression occurred. Genomic DNA was extracted with the Qiagen DNeasy Blood extraction Kit. The data were taken from a study of glioma-infiltrating T cells after dendritic cell vaccination (dated by TCRdb to about 2016). In terms of the full investigation: A cohort of 15 glioblastoma patients from Phase I and II dendritic cell vaccination trials was included, of whom 9 were newly diagnosed and 6 had recurrent disease. Patients received autologous tumor lysate-pulsed dendritic cell vaccination between about 2003 and 2013. Deep sequencing of TCR beta CDR3 regions was used to quantify tumor-infiltrating lymphocyte content and compare tumor and blood repertoires in dendritic cell-vaccinated glioblastoma patients. To make the vaccine, monocyte-derived dendritic cells were cultured for roughly seven days with IL-4 and GM-CSF and then pulsed overnight with autologous tumor lysate. TCR sequencing metrics, including TIL content and tumor-blood repertoire overlap, were correlated with survival after dendritic cell vaccination. Each patient was given three intradermal dendritic cell vaccine injections, spaced two weeks apart, in the arm below the axilla.

CDR1 and CDR2 (MNHEY, SMNVEV) derive from the germline V gene (reference sequence). Trimming at the junction amounts to 4 bases on V and 3 bases on J, and the germline ends lie 7 bases apart. The CDR3 holds 13 amino acids from the cysteine to the phenylalanine. Left in the record is the CDR3 DNA by itself, 39 bases read in frame from the first base. What the authors observed across the whole study: The cohort was small and heterogeneous, few patients had complete blood and tumor sets, and even fewer had initial-recurrent tumor pairs. TCR clonality showed no direct relationship with survival, which suggests that a diverse polyclonal response may matter. The three-group TCR overlap response model was characterized as speculative, and prospective validation of the model was stated to be required. Higher estimated pretreatment TIL content predicted longer time to progression and overall survival after dendritic cell vaccination.

The immunoSEQ assay amplified TCRB CDR3 regions from 1.5 to 2.5 micrograms of genomic DNA, or from all available DNA when less than that amount was available. For multiplex PCR, 60 forward primers for TCR V beta segments and 13 reverse primers for J beta segments were used. To estimate the number of reads per starting template, synthetic control templates were added to each sample at limiting dilution. The Illumina HiSeq System generated sequencing reads of 87 bp. In the authors' own workflow: PCR and sequencing errors were removed by a nearest neighbor algorithm that merged closely related sequences. TCR overlap was defined as the percentage of unique tumor TCR beta sequences that were also found in the peripheral blood of the same patient. TCRdb mirrors the immuneACCESS table, restricted to in-frame sequences. Some clones are absent from its copies; in checked studies, under half trace to an unresolved V gene, and the reason for the others is unknown. D and trimming come from the DNA, and the V and J calls and clone size come from that table. This sample has roughly 100,000 clones in its table, and more than 80% of those were observed once. The top ten constitute about 12% of the sample.

Sequencing used blood, obtained before dendritic cell vaccination. This TCR came from a human donor with glioblastoma. This chain is built from TRBV27 and TRBJ2-1, with the identity of the D gene unclear. The nucleotides are TGTGCCAGCAGTTACCCGGGCTACAATGAGCAGTTCTTC. Translated, it reads CASSYPGYNEQFF.